These 17 T cell receptor beta chains share one sample of origin, sequenced in a study of identical twins. TCRdb independently ran MiXCR on the 5' RACE reads; one entry per CDR3 protein. The sample has approximately 700,000 distinct CDR3 sequences; 6.1% are singletons. The sample taken for sequencing was naive T cells sorted from blood. These receptors were collected from a man aged 18-30 years in good health.

This clonotype was detected ten times or more. The CDR3 DNA reads as TGCAGCGTTGGGGATCCCCTTAACACCGGGGAGCTGTTTTTT. Encoded protein: CSVGDPLNTGELFF. The rearrangement uses TRBV29-1 and TRBJ2-2; unclear D gene. Germline CDR1 and CDR2: SQVTM and ANQGSEA. The CDR3 runs to 14 residues. V lost 4 bases and J lost 2, with 11 bases in between.

This clonotype has ten or more counts. The rearrangement uses TRBV24-1 and TRBJ2-1; 8 bases agree with TRBD1. The CDR3 sequence is 16 residues long. Trimming removed 4 bases from V and 9 bases from J; junction bases left unmatched: 13. CDR1 and CDR2 (germline): KGHDR, SFDVKD. The CDR3 region is CATSEDDRGPPSEQFF. DNA for the CDR3: TGTGCCACCAGTGAGGATGACAGGGGACCCCCCAGTGAGCAGTTCTTC.

Ten or more counts support this clonotype. V gene TRBV20-1 combines with J gene TRBJ2-3, with D tentatively TRBD2 (5 bases). The V end was cut by 7 bases, the J end by 4 bases, with 12 bases between. CDR1 DFQATT and CDR2 SNEGSKA come from the germline V gene (reference sequence). The CDR3 totals 12 residues. DNA for the CDR3: TGCAGTGTGCCGGGGTACTCAGATACGCAGTATTTT. Translating gives CSVPGYSDTQYF.

The chain employs TRBV6-1 and TRBJ2-7; D is perhaps TRBD2 (5 bases). The ends were cut back, 7 bases at V and 2 bases at J, with 15 bases in the middle. The germline V gene has CDR1 MNHNS and CDR2 SASEGT. This CDR3 spans 14 amino acids. The CDR3 nucleotides are TGTGCCAGCACCCCCACTGAGGGTGCCTACGAGCAGTACTTC. Translated, it gives CASTPTEGAYEQYF.

This chain links TRBV13 with TRBJ2-4; 14 bases are a match to TRBD2. Germline CDR1 and CDR2: PRHDT and FYEKMQ (reference sequence). This CDR3 comprises 20 residues. The trim removed 5 bases at V and 1 base at J, leaving 13 bases unmatched. In nucleotides, the CDR3 is TGTGCCAGCAGCCGGCGACTAGCGGGAGGGCGGTTTAAGGCCAAAAACATTCAGTACTTC. Translated: CASSRRLAGGRFKAKNIQYF. Complete variable domain (other parts from reference TRBV13 and TRBJ2-4): AAGVIQSPRHLIKEKRETATLKCYPIPRHDTVYWYQQGPGQDPQFLISFYEKMQSDKGSIPDRFSAQQFSDYHSELNMSSLELGDSALYFCASSRRLAGGRFKAKNIQYFGAGTRLSVL.

This clonotype was recorded at least ten times. The genes are TRBV27 and TRBJ2-3; D tentatively fits TRBD1 or TRBD2 (6 bases each). The ends were cut back, 8 bases at V and 4 bases at J, with 10 bases in the middle. In germline, CDR1 is MNHEY, CDR2 SMNVEV (reference sequence). CDR3 length: 12 amino acids. The DNA of the CDR3 is TGTGCCAGCCGAAGGGGGGCAGATACGCAGTATTTT. Its translation is CASRRGADTQYF.

The chain carries TRBV20-1 and TRBJ2-3, with D perhaps matching TRBD2 (5 bases). Looked up from germline, CDR1 is DFQATT and CDR2 is SNEGSKA (reference sequence). There are 15 residues in the CDR3. Deletions cut 1 base from V and 3 bases from J, with 14 bases between. The CDR3 is CSARVPAGRTDTQYF. The CDR3 DNA is TGCAGTGCTAGAGTCCCTGCTGGGAGAACAGATACGCAGTATTTT.

This chain uses TRBV29-1 with TRBJ2-7; 16 bases are shared with TRBD2. Germline CDR1 and CDR2: SQVTM and ANQGSEA. The CDR3 is made up of 16 amino acids. The ends lost 2 bases at V and 5 bases at J; junction bases unmatched: 6. The CDR3 is CSVEPGTSGRADEQYF. CDR3 sequence (DNA): TGCAGCGTTGAACCCGGGACTAGCGGGAGGGCCGACGAGCAGTACTTC.

This clonotype was detected a few times. The chain has TRBV6-1 and TRBJ1-1; D is undetermined. V lost 3 bases to trimming and J lost 8 bases, with 16 bases between them. Germline lookup yields CDR1 MNHNS and CDR2 SASEGT. The CDR3 is 14 amino acids. The CDR3 nucleotides are TGTGCCAGCAGTGACTGGGCGTTGGTTGCGGAAGCTTTCTTT. Translation gives CASSDWALVAEAFF.

The chain links TRBV19 to TRBJ1-5; possibly TRBD1 for D (5 bases). V lost 4 bases, J lost 2 bases, and 12 bases lay in between. This CDR3 is built from 15 residues. Germline V gene lookup returns CDR1 LNHDA and CDR2 SQIVND (reference sequence). The chain's CDR3 is CASSTQGIGNQPQHF. CDR3 DNA sequence: TGTGCCAGTAGTACGCAGGGAATCGGCAATCAGCCCCAGCATTTT.

The sample holds many counts of this clonotype. The V and J genes are TRBV12-3 or TRBV12-4 and TRBJ2-7; D not certain. The germline V and J ends were trimmed by 2 bases and 6 bases, with 11 bases remaining between them. The CDR3 covers 13 residues. The CDR3 DNA is TGTGCCAGCAGTTTACCCCCGCGGAGCGAGCAGTACTTC. It specifies CASSLPPRSEQYF.

The J gene is TRBJ2-3, the V gene TRBV27, with D possibly TRBD2 on 5 matching bases. Trimming cost V 5 bases and J 6 bases, with 18 bases left between them. The CDR3 is 15 amino acids. CDR1 is MNHEY and CDR2 is SMNVEV in the germline V gene (reference sequence). The CDR3 bases are TGTGCCAGCAGTGCTAACACTAGGACGAGCGATACGCAGTATTTT. Translating gives CASSANTRTSDTQYF.

This clonotype came up many times. The chain has TRBV10-3 and TRBJ2-7, with 8 bases fitting TRBD2. The V segment lost 4 bases and the J segment 1 base; nucleotides outside the gene matches: 3. In germline, CDR1 is ENHRY, CDR2 SYGVKD. This CDR3 has 14 amino acids. Here the CDR3 reads CAISAAGDSYEQYF. The CDR3 bases are TGTGCCATCAGTGCAGCGGGAGATTCCTACGAGCAGTACTTC.

This clonotype was counted many times. V is TRBV12-3 or TRBV12-4 and J is TRBJ1-2, with D unclear. Trimming left V 3 bases short and J 8 bases short, with 25 bases between. This CDR3 contains 17 residues. CDR3 DNA sequence: TGTGCCAGCAGTTTCTTATCTGGGAGTTGGGCCACTGGGGGCTACACCTTC. Its protein product is CASSFLSGSWATGGYTF.

This clonotype showed up many times. This chain joins TRBV10-3 and TRBJ1-1; D not certain. Germline assignment: CDR1 ENHRY and CDR2 SYGVKD. The V gene lost 6 bases and the J gene lost 3 bases, with 14 bases spanning the gap. The CDR3 has 14 residues. The DNA for the CDR3 is TGTGCCATCAGGGAATGGGCAGCGGACACTGAAGCTTTCTTT. It translates to CAIREWAADTEAFF.

The sample holds many counts of this clonotype. The chain links TRBV10-3 to TRBJ1-1; TRBD1 matches 7 bases. With V trimmed by 6 bases and J by 2 bases, 6 bases remained unmatched. The CDR3 has 14 amino acids. Germline V gene lookup returns CDR1 ENHRY and CDR2 SYGVKD. Here the CDR3 reads CAIRGGTENTEAFF. CDR3 bases: TGTGCCATCAGGGGAGGGACAGAAAACACTGAAGCTTTCTTT.

This clonotype came up many times. V gene TRBV11-2 combines with J gene TRBJ2-1; D perhaps matches TRBD1 (6 bases). The germline V gene encodes CDR1 SGHAT and CDR2 FQNNGV. The CDR3 loop spans 12 amino acids. V lost 4 bases, J lost 10 bases, and 11 bases lay in between. Here the CDR3 reads CASSYRALEQFF. For the CDR3, the DNA is TGTGCCAGCAGCTACAGGGCACTGGAGCAGTTCTTC.